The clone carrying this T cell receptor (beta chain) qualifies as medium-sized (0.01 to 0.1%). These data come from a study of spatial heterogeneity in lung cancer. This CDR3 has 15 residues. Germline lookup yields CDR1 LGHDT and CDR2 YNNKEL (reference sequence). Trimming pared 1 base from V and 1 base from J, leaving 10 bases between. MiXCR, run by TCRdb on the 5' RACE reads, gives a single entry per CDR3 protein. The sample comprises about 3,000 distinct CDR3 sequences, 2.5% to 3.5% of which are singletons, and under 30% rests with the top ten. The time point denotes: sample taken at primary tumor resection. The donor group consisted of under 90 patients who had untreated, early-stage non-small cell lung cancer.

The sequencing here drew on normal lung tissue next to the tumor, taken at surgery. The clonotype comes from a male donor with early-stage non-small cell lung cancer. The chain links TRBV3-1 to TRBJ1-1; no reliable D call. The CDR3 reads CASSQVTSRNTEAFF. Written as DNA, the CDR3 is TGTGCCAGCAGCCAAGTAACATCCCGGAACACTGAAGCTTTCTTT.